One sample yielded the 19 T cell receptor beta chains listed below, sequenced in a study of blood T cell repertoires in COVID-19. Using immunoSEQ multiplex PCR, the repertoire was profiled, and TCRdb retains in-frame clones only, with some absent. The sample includes 160,000 or so clones, approximately 93% of them seen just once. The sequencing sample was made of peripheral blood. These receptors originate from a woman in her sixties with COVID-19, enrolled during active disease.

In DNA, the CDR3 is TGTGCCAGCAGTCGGGACTCCTATGGCTACACCTTC. Translating it yields CASSRDSYGYTF. The J gene is TRBJ1-2, the V gene TRBV12-3 or TRBV12-4; possible D gene TRBD1, 5 bases. V lost 5 bases and J lost 4, with 8 bases in between. CDR3 size: 12 residues.

The chain carries TRBV12-5 and TRBJ2-5, with 7 positions matching TRBD1. V gave up 4 bases and J gave up 2 bases; unmatched junction bases: 1. Per the germline V gene, CDR1 is LGHNT and CDR2 is FRNRAP. CDR3 length: 13 amino acids. The DNA for the CDR3 is TGTGCTAGTGGTTGGACAGGTCAAGAGACCCAGTACTTC. Protein product: CASGWTGQETQYF.

In its sample, this clone was seen a few times. J is TRBJ1-2 and V is TRBV27, with TRBD1 matching 7 bases. CDR3 length: 13 amino acids. The germline CDR1 and CDR2 sequences are MNHEY and SMNVEV (reference sequence). J gave up 6 bases and V 6 bases, and 7 bases lay outside the gene matches. The CDR3 region has the DNA TGTGCCAGCAGCCGACAGGGCAGGGATGGCTACACCTTC. Its protein is CASSRQGRDGYTF.

J is TRBJ2-7 and V is TRBV11-3; perhaps TRBD2 as D (6 bases). Germline V gives CDR1 SGHNT, CDR2 YENEEA. The CDR3 runs to 15 residues. V dropped 0 bases and J dropped 3 bases, with 12 bases sitting between them. The CDR3 is CASSLDGGENYEQYF. The CDR3, as DNA: TGTGCCAGCAGCTTAGATGGCGGGGAGAACTACGAGCAGTACTTC.

This clone has only one observation. A read error may produce the germline difference seen at one junction end. The chain links TRBV7-3 to TRBJ1-2; TRBD1 aligns across 7 bases. The CDR3 runs to 13 residues. Germline CDR1 reads SGHTA; CDR2 reads FQGTGA. This chain's CDR3 is CASSLTGTAAPLF. DNA of the CDR3: TGTGCCAGCAGCCTAACCGGGACAGCCGCCCCTCTCTTC. Complete variable domain (other parts from reference TRBV7-3 and TRBJ1-2): GAGVSQTPSNKVTEKGKYVELRCDPISGHTALYWYRQSLGQGPEFLIYFQGTGAADDSGLPNDRFFAVRPEGSVSTLKIQRTERGDSAVYLCASSLTGTAAPLFGSGTRLTVV.

The V and J genes are TRBV7-2 and TRBJ2-3; 14 bases agree with TRBD2. The CDR3 is 16 amino acids. The J segment lost 2 bases and the V segment lost 4 bases, leaving 2 bases of the junction unmatched. Germline-derived CDR1 and CDR2 are SGHTA and FQGNSA. The CDR3 here is CASSSGLAGVTDTQYF. The CDR3 DNA reads as TGTGCCAGCAGCTCGGGACTAGCGGGGGTCACAGATACGCAGTATTTT.

The V gene is TRBV9, the J gene TRBJ2-1; D is unclear. Deletions cut 0 bases from V and 6 bases from J, with 7 bases between. Per germline, CDR1 SGDLS and CDR2 YYNGEE. CDR3 length: 13 residues. DNA of the CDR3: TGTGCCAGCAGCGTAGCATCAGTCAATGAGCAGTTCTTC. Its translation is CASSVASVNEQFF.

The J gene is TRBJ1-6, the V gene TRBV11-1; no reliable D call. Trimming removed 1 base at V and 15 bases at J, with 10 bases between. The germline CDR1 and CDR2 sequences are SGHAT and FQDESV (reference sequence). This CDR3 region has 12 residues. The CDR3 sequence: CASSLVSGDLHF. The CDR3 nucleotides are TGTGCCAGCAGCTTAGTGTCCGGGGACCTCCACTTT.

This sequence joins TRBV9 and TRBJ1-2; the D gene is possibly TRBD1 (5 bases). CDR1 is SGDLS, CDR2 YYNGEE, per germline. Trimming shortened V by 0 bases and J by 5 bases, and 14 bases separated the two germline ends. This CDR3 region has 15 residues. Here the CDR3 reads CASSVAMGRGYGYTF. CDR3 nucleotide sequence: TGTGCCAGCAGCGTAGCCATGGGGCGAGGATATGGCTACACCTTC.

V is TRBV24-1 and J is TRBJ2-1; 9 bases agree with TRBD2. The germline V gene encodes CDR1 KGHDR and CDR2 SFDVKD. J was trimmed by 4 bases and V by 5 bases; bases with no gene match: 5. The CDR3 covers 15 residues. As DNA, the CDR3 is TGTGCCACCAGTGCGGGAAGCGGGGGGTACAATGAGCAGTTCTTC. Translated, it gives CATSAGSGGYNEQFF.

The V gene is TRBV12-5, the J gene TRBJ1-1, with no clear D. Between the trimmed V and J ends, which lost 2 bases and 2 bases, there was a span of 9 bases. The CDR3 is 14 amino acids. Germline V gene data show CDR1 as LGHNT and CDR2 as FRNRAP. The CDR3 here is CASGLRTGNTEAFF. Written as DNA, the CDR3 is TGTGCTAGTGGTTTGCGGACGGGAAACACTGAAGCTTTCTTT.

The chain employs TRBV9 and TRBJ2-7; D perhaps matches TRBD2 (6 bases). Germline loops: CDR1 SGDLS, CDR2 YYNGEE. This CDR3 comprises 14 residues. Between the trimmed V and J ends, which lost 0 bases and 3 bases, there was a span of 10 bases. CDR3 nucleotides: TGTGCCAGCAGCGTAGGGTCGGGGGTCTACGAGCAGTACTTC. Its protein is CASSVGSGVYEQYF.

This clone showed up just once. The CDR3 loop reads CASSKTGTGTDSYEQYF. CDR3 DNA sequence: TGTGCCAGCAGTAAAACCGGGACAGGGACCGACTCCTACGAGCAGTACTTC. V is TRBV6-2 or TRBV6-3 and J is TRBJ2-7, with 9 bases identical to TRBD1. Unmatched junction bases numbered 11, after V lost 5 bases and J lost 0 bases. This CDR3 has 17 amino acids. Germline CDR1 is MNHEY and CDR2 is SVGEGT.

The chain links TRBV7-2 to TRBJ1-1; unclear D gene. Looked up from germline, CDR1 is SGHTA and CDR2 is FQGNSA. This CDR3 is built from 15 residues. Trimming cost V 1 base and J 5 bases, with 14 bases left between them. The CDR3 sequence: CASSLGAGLHTEAFF. The CDR3 DNA reads as TGTGCCAGCAGCTTAGGGGCAGGCTTGCATACTGAAGCTTTCTTT.

The chain uses TRBV12-3 or TRBV12-4 and TRBJ1-2; D is unclear. The CDR3 is made up of 12 amino acids. Trimming pared 5 bases from V and 4 bases from J, leaving 8 bases between. CDR3 sequence: CASSMRLYGYTF. The DNA of the CDR3 is TGTGCCAGCAGTATGAGGCTCTATGGCTACACCTTC.

The rearrangement uses TRBV4-3 and TRBJ1-4, with 10 bases fitting TRBD1. CDR1 and CDR2 from the germline V gene are LGHNA and YSLEER. The CDR3 has 17 amino acids. Germline trimming cut 1 base from V and 4 bases from J; bases unmatched to any gene: 6. CDR3 DNA sequence: TGCGCCAGCAGCCAAGTGGGACAGGGGAATGTTAATGAAAAACTGTTTTTT. Protein product: CASSQVGQGNVNEKLFF.

V is TRBV4-2 and J is TRBJ1-2, with D possibly being TRBD1 (5 bases). CDR1 LGHNA and CDR2 YNFKEQ come from the germline V gene. The CDR3 runs to 14 residues. Trimming removed 0 bases from V and 4 bases from J, with 9 bases in between. This CDR3 reads CASSQENQGYGYTF. DNA for the CDR3: TGTGCCAGCAGCCAAGAGAATCAGGGCTATGGCTACACCTTC.

The rearrangement links TRBV9 to TRBJ2-7; no reliable D call. The CDR3 is 14 residues long. V shed 3 bases and J shed 1 base, with 11 bases lying between them. Germline lookup yields CDR1 SGDLS and CDR2 YYNGEE. The CDR3 is CASSASGTSYEQYF. The DNA for the CDR3 is TGTGCCAGCAGCGCATCAGGTACATCCTACGAGCAGTACTTC.

V usage is TRBV10-3 and J usage is TRBJ1-3, with 7 bases that match TRBD1. This CDR3 spans 13 amino acids. Germline-derived CDR1 and CDR2 are ENHRY and SYGVKD. V was clipped by 6 bases and J by 1 base; unmatched bases: 0. CDR3 sequence reads: CAIRQGSGNTIYF. The CDR3, as DNA: TGTGCCATCAGACAGGGGTCTGGAAACACCATATATTTT.